What follows are 22 T cell receptor beta chains derived from one specimen sequenced in a study of CD8 T cells in ankylosing spondylitis. TCRdb analysed the 5' RACE reads with MiXCR anew, one entry per CDR3 protein. The data show roughly 280,000 distinct CDR3 sequences, about 20% seen once. Sequenced input: blood, either unsorted or a sorted T cell fraction (not recorded which). Receptors were obtained from a male donor with ankylosing spondylitis or in good health (not recorded which).

This chain links TRBV5-1 with TRBJ1-1; 9 bases match TRBD1. The CDR3 runs to 14 residues. With 3 bases clipped from V and 1 base from J, the junction kept 1 base outside the gene matches. CDR1 and CDR2 from the germline V gene are SGHRS and YFSETQ. Here the CDR3 DNA reads TGCGCCAGCAGCTCGACAGGGGGGAACACTGAAGCTTTCTTT. Its translation: CASSSTGGNTEAFF.

The rearrangement links TRBV30 to TRBJ1-1; D might be TRBD1 (6 bases). The germline CDR1 and CDR2 sequences are GTSNPN and SVGIG (reference sequence). V was clipped by 5 bases and J by 11 bases, with 12 bases between them. The CDR3 has 10 residues. CDR3 coding DNA: TGTGCCTGGGGCCAGGGGTCGGCTTTCTTT. Residues: CAWGQGSAFF. Together with reference TRBV30 and TRBJ1-1, the CDR3 gives the full variable domain: SQTIHQWPATLVQPVGSPLSLECTVEGTSNPNLYWYRQAAGRGLQLLFYSVGIGQISSEVPQNLSASRPQDRQFILSSKKLLLSDSGFYLCAWGQGSAFFGQGTRLTVV.

CDR3 sequence (DNA): TGTGCCAGCAGCCAAGAATTGAGTGTCCGGGAGGGCTCCTACAATGAGCAGTTCTTC. It specifies CASSQELSVREGSYNEQFF. This rearrangement joins TRBV3-1 to TRBJ2-1; 8 nucleotides align to TRBD2. CDR3 length: 19 amino acids. CDR1 and CDR2 (germline): LGHDT, YNNKEL (reference sequence). Trimming took 0 bases from V and 0 from J; bases not matched to a gene: 10.

This chain connects TRBV5-1 to TRBJ2-3; TRBD1 aligns across 7 bases. Germline-derived CDR1 and CDR2 are SGHRS and YFSETQ. The J segment lost 3 bases and the V segment lost 2 bases, leaving 6 bases of the junction unmatched. The CDR3 is 15 residues long. The CDR3 bases are TGCGCCAGCAGCTTCCGGGACAGTAGGACAGATACGCAGTATTTT. Translation gives CASSFRDSRTDTQYF.

This clonotype was detected only a few times. The chain is built from TRBV7-3 and TRBJ2-2; unclear D gene. Trimming removed 4 bases from V and 0 bases from J, with 9 bases in between. CDR3 length: 15 amino acids. CDR1 is SGHTA, CDR2 FQGTGA, per germline. The CDR3 bases are TGTGCCAGCAGCTCGACCAATTCGAACACCGGGGAGCTGTTTTTT. This codes for CASSSTNSNTGELFF.

A few counts support this clonotype. This rearrangement joins TRBV20-1 to TRBJ2-7; D assignment may be TRBD1 or TRBD2 (5 bases each). Looked up from germline, CDR1 is DFQATT and CDR2 is SNEGSKA (reference sequence). Trimming took 0 bases from V and 3 from J, leaving 12 bases between them. The CDR3 length is 14 residues. The CDR3 protein is CSAREPGTNYEQYV. The CDR3, as DNA: TGCAGTGCTAGAGAACCGGGGACGAACTACGAGCAGTACGTC.

This clonotype appeared a few times. V usage is TRBV10-3 and J usage is TRBJ2-3; TRBD2 agrees at 9 bases. The germline V gene has CDR1 ENHRY and CDR2 SYGVKD. There are 18 residues in the CDR3. V gave up 3 bases and J gave up 1 base; unmatched junction bases: 11. The CDR3 region has the DNA TGTGCCATCAGTGACGGACTAGCGAGAACGGAGGGCACAGATACGCAGTATTTT. This translates into CAISDGLARTEGTDTQYF.

The rearrangement links TRBV5-5 to TRBJ2-1; D is undetermined. V lost 5 bases to trimming and J lost 10 bases, with 13 bases between them. CDR1 and CDR2 from the germline V gene are SGHKS and YYEKEE (reference sequence). The CDR3 sequence is 12 residues long. The CDR3: CASSSLVLEQFF. The CDR3 DNA reads as TGTGCCAGCAGTTCGTTAGTTTTGGAGCAGTTCTTC.

In this sample, this clonotype turned up a few times. This sequence joins TRBV6-1 and TRBJ1-3; D may be TRBD1 (5 bases). Germline CDR1 is MNHNS and CDR2 is SASEGT. V gave up 5 bases and J gave up 0 bases, with 14 bases separating them. This CDR3 is built from 16 residues. CDR3 nucleotides: TGTGCCAGCAGTACAAGACAGCACTCCTCTGGAAACACCATATATTTT. Translated, it gives CASSTRQHSSGNTIYF.

The chain uses TRBV3-1 and TRBJ2-3; unclear D gene. Germline V lookup: CDR1 LGHDT, CDR2 YNNKEL (reference sequence). Trimming shortened V by 10 bases and J by 2 bases, and 19 bases separated the two germline ends. This CDR3 region has 15 residues. The CDR3 sequence is CATCQDGAFTDTQYF. In nucleotides, the CDR3 is TGTGCCACCTGCCAAGATGGCGCCTTCACAGATACGCAGTATTTT.

The chain has TRBV15 and TRBJ1-5; 7 bases align to TRBD1. CDR1 and CDR2 from the germline V gene are LNHNV and YYDKDF (reference sequence). V gave up 2 bases and J gave up 5 bases; unmatched junction bases: 6. The CDR3 runs 15 residues. As DNA, the CDR3 is TGTGCCACCAGCAGACTACAGGGGTATGATCAGCCCCAGCATTTT. Residues: CATSRLQGYDQPQHF.

The CDR3 DNA follows: TGTGCCAGCAGCCAGGGACCAGGGGCTGGACTCACCGGGGAGCTGTTTTTT. Its protein product is CASSQGPGAGLTGELFF. The chain joins TRBV3-1 to TRBJ2-2; D might be TRBD1 (6 bases). The V and J ends lost 3 bases and 4 bases respectively, with 18 bases between them. The germline V gene has CDR1 LGHDT and CDR2 YNNKEL (reference sequence). The CDR3 extends over 17 amino acids.

The genes are TRBV15 and TRBJ2-3; D tentatively fits TRBD1 or TRBD2 (5 bases each). Between the trimmed V and J ends, which lost 6 bases and 2 bases, there was a span of 6 bases. Germline V CDR1 and CDR2: LNHNV, YYDKDF (reference sequence). This CDR3 has 12 residues. The CDR3 DNA reads as TGTGCCACCAGGGGGGTCACAGATACGCAGTATTTT. Translating gives CATRGVTDTQYF.

CDR3 sequence (DNA): TGCGCCAGCAGCCAAGCCTTGGTCGATGGGGGGCGATTAACAGATACGCAGTATTTT. Translation: CASSQALVDGGRLTDTQYF. The J gene is TRBJ2-3, the V gene TRBV5-1; D possibly uses TRBD1 or TRBD2 (6 bases each). This CDR3 is built from 19 residues. CDR1 is SGHRS and CDR2 is YFSETQ in the germline V gene. The ends were cut back, 4 bases at V and 3 bases at J, with 27 bases in the middle.

J is TRBJ2-2 and V is TRBV12-3 or TRBV12-4; 8 bases align to TRBD2. V shed 6 bases and J 0 bases; nucleotides not matched to a gene: 12. The CDR3 runs to 18 residues. The CDR3 bases are TGTGCCAGCAGGCCGTGGGCTAGCGGGCCTACGAACACCGGGGAGCTGTTTTTT. It specifies CASRPWASGPTNTGELFF.

The chain combines TRBV9 with TRBJ1-3; D is undetermined. The CDR3 has 16 residues. The germline V and J ends were trimmed by 4 bases and 0 bases, with 14 bases remaining between them. Germline V gene sequence: CDR1 SGDLS, CDR2 YYNGEE. The CDR3 region is CASSFTPGPSGNTIYF. The CDR3 DNA reads as TGTGCCAGCAGCTTTACACCGGGTCCCTCTGGAAACACCATATATTTT.

This clonotype was observed a handful of times. The chain carries TRBV19 and TRBJ2-2; TRBD2 agrees at 9 bases. CDR1 LNHDA and CDR2 SQIVND come from the germline V gene (reference sequence). CDR3 length: 16 residues. Losses at the gene ends were 5 bases for V and 5 bases for J; bases not matched to a gene: 9. For the CDR3, the DNA is TGTGCCAGTAGTGGTTACGGGACTAGCTTAACCGGGGAGCTGTTTTTT. Translated, it gives CASSGYGTSLTGELFF.

This clonotype was seen repeatedly, ten times or more. The CDR3, as DNA: TGCAGTGCACCTACGGGACAGCATAATTCACCCCTCCACTTT. This encodes CSAPTGQHNSPLHF. The genes are TRBV20-1 and TRBJ1-6; 7 nucleotides align to TRBD1. The germline V gene has CDR1 DFQATT and CDR2 SNEGSKA (reference sequence). The CDR3 has 14 amino acids. With 6 bases clipped from V and 5 bases from J, the junction kept 7 bases outside the gene matches.

This clonotype has at least ten counts. The genes are TRBV5-6 and TRBJ2-3; 15 nucleotides line up with TRBD2. The CDR3 has 18 amino acids. Germline V gene data show CDR1 as SGHDT and CDR2 as YYEEEE. The V and J ends lost 3 bases and 0 bases, in that order; junction bases with no gene match: 5. The CDR3 here is CASSSGTSGGTSTDTQYF. Here the CDR3 DNA reads TGTGCCAGCAGCTCCGGGACTAGCGGGGGGACTAGCACAGATACGCAGTATTTT.

CDR3: CALRGAGETQYF. As DNA, the CDR3 is TGTGCCCTCCGCGGGGCAGGGGAGACCCAGTACTTC. The chain joins TRBV6-4 to TRBJ2-5, with D possibly being TRBD2 (6 bases). V dropped 11 bases and J dropped 5 bases, with 15 bases sitting between them. CDR1 and CDR2 from the germline V gene are MRHNA and SNTAGT. The length of the CDR3 is 12 residues.

The DNA of the CDR3 is TGTGCCAGCAGTTTATGGACTAGCGGGGGGTCCCAAGAGACCCAGTACTTC. It encodes CASSLWTSGGSQETQYF. The gene calls are TRBV28 and TRBJ2-5; 13 nucleotides match TRBD2. Trimming cost V 0 bases and J 1 base; bases outside gene matches: 2. The CDR3 loop spans 17 amino acids. Germline-derived CDR1 and CDR2 are MDHEN and SYDVKM.

CDR3 in amino acids: CASSWTSGAGTGELFF. As DNA, the CDR3 is TGTGCCAGCAGTTGGACTAGCGGAGCGGGAACCGGGGAGCTGTTTTTT. V gene TRBV6-5 combines with J gene TRBJ2-2, with 10 positions matching TRBD2. CDR1 is MNHEY, CDR2 SVGAGI, per germline. V lost 4 bases, J lost 5 bases, and 7 bases stayed unmatched. The CDR3 is made up of 16 amino acids.